The 30 T cell receptor beta chains below all came from one sample that was sequenced in a study of cytomegalovirus exposure and HLA in healthy donors. PCR was performed using 60 Vbeta and 13 Jbeta primers. TCRdb's table, derived via immunoSEQ multiplex PCR, lists solely in-frame clones and lacks some. Counted here are more than 95,000 clones, approximately 80% occurring once; the ten biggest clones make up roughly 1.3%. The sequenced sample was PBMCs. Receptors were obtained from a man under 40 in good health and CMV-seronegative.

The J gene is TRBJ2-7, the V gene TRBV5-6; D remains ambiguous. In germline, CDR1 is SGHDT, CDR2 YYEEEE. Trimming cost V 1 base and J 0 bases, with 5 bases left between them. The length of the CDR3 is 13 residues. The CDR3 loop reads CASSLLSSYEQYF. In DNA form, the CDR3 reads TGTGCCAGCAGCTTGCTAAGCTCCTACGAGCAGTACTTC.

The J gene is TRBJ1-1, the V gene TRBV12-5, with D unclear. The CDR3 extends over 15 amino acids. Germline V gene data show CDR1 as LGHNT and CDR2 as FRNRAP. V was pared by 0 bases and J by 0 bases, with 8 bases between. CDR3 residues: CASGLVAGMNTEAFF. The CDR3 DNA reads as TGTGCTAGTGGTTTGGTTGCAGGCATGAACACTGAAGCTTTCTTT.

The chain has TRBV5-6 and TRBJ2-5; 7 nucleotides match TRBD1. With 2 bases clipped from V and 9 bases from J, the junction kept 1 base outside the gene matches. The CDR3 covers 11 residues. Looked up from germline, CDR1 is SGHDT and CDR2 is YYEEEE. The CDR3 sequence: CASSLGTAQYF. CDR3 coding DNA: TGTGCCAGCAGCTTAGGGACAGCCCAGTACTTC.

This chain joins TRBV16 and TRBJ1-4; D remains ambiguous. The V gene's germline CDR1 is KGHSY and CDR2 FQNENV. V was pared by 0 bases and J by 8 bases, with 16 bases between. The CDR3 totals 16 residues. The CDR3 DNA is TGTGCCAGCAGCCAATCCACGGCCAGCGTCCCCGAAAAACTGTTTTTT. Amino acid sequence: CASSQSTASVPEKLFF.

This chain uses TRBV6-1 with TRBJ1-5; D not resolved. The CDR3 contains 15 residues. Germline V gene data show CDR1 as MNHNS and CDR2 as SASEGT. The V gene lost 3 bases and the J gene lost 3 bases, with 12 bases spanning the gap. The CDR3 bases are TGTGCCAGCAGTGATGGTCTATTTGACAATCAGCCCCAGCATTTT. It specifies CASSDGLFDNQPQHF.

Turning to this clone: At one of its ends the junction is not consistent with the germline gene, which may arise from a read error. The J gene is TRBJ2-1, the V gene TRBV7-7; TRBD1 matches 11 bases. Per the germline V gene, CDR1 is SSHAT and CDR2 is FNYEAQ (reference sequence). The CDR3 has 15 amino acids. The chain's CDR3 is CASSRDRGAYNEQFF. The CDR3 DNA reads as TGTGCTAGCAGCCGGGACAGGGGGGCCTACAATGAGCAGTTCTTC.

The V and J genes are TRBV10-1 and TRBJ2-5; possibly TRBD2 for D (7 bases). Germline-derived CDR1 and CDR2 are WNHNN and SYGVQD (reference sequence). The CDR3 consists of 14 residues. V lost 3 bases to trimming and J lost 3 bases, with 11 bases between them. The CDR3 here is CASSDAGAEETQYF. As DNA, the CDR3 is TGCGCCAGCAGTGACGCGGGGGCAGAAGAGACCCAGTACTTC.

This rearrangement joins TRBV7-6 to TRBJ2-7, with 11 bases matching TRBD1. The CDR3 is 14 amino acids. Unmatched junction bases numbered 7, after V lost 5 bases and J lost 7 bases. Germline assignment: CDR1 SGHVS and CDR2 FNYEAQ. CDR3: CASSARTGGGEQYF. In nucleotides, the CDR3 is TGTGCCAGCAGCGCACGGACAGGGGGCGGGGAGCAGTACTTC.

The chain links TRBV6-5 to TRBJ1-6; the D gene is possibly TRBD1 (5 bases). This CDR3 has 13 amino acids. V was clipped by 10 bases and J by 7 bases, with 14 bases between them. The germline V gene has CDR1 MNHEY and CDR2 SVGAGI. The CDR3 DNA reads as TGTGCCATAGCCGGGACTGCAAATTCACCCCTCCACTTT. Translating it yields CAIAGTANSPLHF.

V gene TRBV9 combines with J gene TRBJ2-2; TRBD1 aligns across 7 bases. This CDR3 is built from 15 residues. Germline CDR1 and CDR2: SGDLS and YYNGEE. Losses at the gene ends were 4 bases for V and 7 bases for J; bases not matched to a gene: 10. The CDR3 nucleotides are TGTGCCAGCAGCAACCGAGGGGGCGCTAGCGGGGAGCTGTTTTTT. Translating gives CASSNRGGASGELFF.

This clone was recorded once. V gene TRBV10-1 combines with J gene TRBJ2-5, with 14 bases identical to TRBD2. Germline V gene sequence: CDR1 WNHNN, CDR2 SYGVQD (reference sequence). V shed 0 bases and J 5 bases; nucleotides not matched to a gene: 5. The CDR3 extends over 17 amino acids. CDR3: CASSESTSGRAGETQYF. The CDR3 nucleotides are TGCGCCAGCAGTGAGTCGACTAGCGGGAGGGCCGGGGAGACCCAGTACTTC.

This sequence joins TRBV19 and TRBJ2-7; TRBD1 agrees at 7 bases. V lost 2 bases to trimming and J lost 4 bases; unmatched junction nucleotides: 5. Germline V gives CDR1 LNHDA, CDR2 SQIVND (reference sequence). There are 14 residues in the CDR3. CDR3 sequence reads: CASSIRGGFYEQYF. CDR3 in DNA: TGTGCCAGTAGTATAAGAGGGGGCTTTTACGAGCAGTACTTC.

This chain links TRBV5-5 with TRBJ2-2, with 8 bases aligning to TRBD2. The V gene end was trimmed by 3 bases and the J gene end by 4 bases; junction bases not matched to a gene: 2. The CDR3 runs to 14 residues. The V gene's germline CDR1 is SGHKS and CDR2 YYEKEE (reference sequence). In DNA, the CDR3 is TGTGCCAGCAGCTCCGGGACTAGCACCGGGGAGCTGTTTTTT. This codes for CASSSGTSTGELFF.

This clone was counted only a few times. The genes are TRBV5-4 and TRBJ2-1; maybe TRBD2 (6 bases). The CDR3 loop spans 12 amino acids. V dropped 3 bases and J dropped 7 bases, with 8 bases sitting between them. Germline assignment: CDR1 SGHNT and CDR2 YYREEE (reference sequence). CDR3 sequence reads: CASSSRGNEQFF. CDR3 nucleotides: TGTGCCAGCAGCTCCCGGGGGAATGAGCAGTTCTTC.

The chain uses TRBV15 and TRBJ1-6; TRBD1 agrees at 9 bases. J lost 6 bases, V lost 4 bases, and 4 bases had no gene match. This CDR3 region has 15 residues. Germline CDR1 reads LNHNV; CDR2 reads YYDKDF (reference sequence). The CDR3 nucleotides are TGTGCCACCAGCAACAGACAGGGGGGTAATTCACCCCTCCACTTT. This gives the protein CATSNRQGGNSPLHF.

The chain recombines TRBV2 with TRBJ2-3, with 10 bases matching TRBD1. CDR1 is SNHLY and CDR2 is FYNNEI in the germline V gene. Trimming at V came to 5 bases and at J to 1 base, leaving 3 bases not matched to a gene. This CDR3 has 15 amino acids. CDR3 loop: CASSLDRGGTDTQYF. CDR3 in DNA: TGTGCCAGCAGTTTGGACAGGGGGGGCACAGATACGCAGTATTTT.

This clone was detected only a few times. J is TRBJ1-3 and V is TRBV7-2, with D maybe TRBD1 (6 bases). The CDR3 is made up of 16 amino acids. Trimming cost V 0 bases and J 2 bases, with 11 bases left between them. Germline V gene sequence: CDR1 SGHTA, CDR2 FQGNSA. For the CDR3, the DNA is TGTGCCAGCAGCTTAGCCTCCAGGGGTACTGGAAACACCATATATTTT. Its translation: CASSLASRGTGNTIYF. Combining the CDR3 with reference TRBV7-2 and TRBJ1-3 gives the whole variable domain GAGVSQSPSNKVTEKGKDVELRCDPISGHTALYWYRQSLGQGLEFLIYFQGNSAPDKSGLPSDRFSAERTGGSVSTLTIQRTQQEDSAVYLCASSLASRGTGNTIYFGEGSWLTVV.

This chain joins TRBV19 and TRBJ1-1, with D perhaps matching TRBD1 (5 bases). Trimming removed 5 bases at V and 0 bases at J, with 10 bases between. This CDR3 region has 14 residues. The V gene's germline CDR1 is LNHDA and CDR2 SQIVND (reference sequence). The CDR3 reads CASSATEMNTEAFF. CDR3 bases: TGTGCCAGTAGTGCGACAGAAATGAACACTGAAGCTTTCTTT.

This clone was found once. The chain carries TRBV9 and TRBJ2-6; no clear D gene. V lost 6 bases and J 1 base, leaving 17 bases between the germline ends. Looked up from germline, CDR1 is SGDLS and CDR2 is YYNGEE. The length of the CDR3 is 17 residues. The CDR3 spells CASNLITRWSGANVLTF. The DNA of the CDR3 is TGTGCCAGCAACCTGATAACCCGGTGGTCTGGGGCCAACGTCCTGACTTTC.

V is TRBV14 and J is TRBJ2-1; TRBD2 matches 13 bases. The junction had 2 bases not matched to a gene; V was cut back by 4 bases and J by 14 bases. The CDR3 extends over 12 amino acids. CDR1 is SGHDN and CDR2 is FVKESK in the germline V gene. The CDR3 reads CASSLGLAGKFF. As DNA, the CDR3 is TGTGCCAGCAGCCTGGGACTAGCGGGGAAGTTCTTC.

This chain connects TRBV15 to TRBJ1-1; 10 bases fit TRBD1. Germline V gene lookup returns CDR1 LNHNV and CDR2 YYDKDF (reference sequence). V shed 6 bases and J 4 bases; nucleotides not matched to a gene: 11. The CDR3 extends over 16 amino acids. The CDR3 sequence: CATSKAGTGDTTEAFF. The CDR3 nucleotides are TGTGCCACCAGTAAGGCTGGGACAGGGGATACCACTGAAGCTTTCTTT.

The chain joins TRBV5-8 to TRBJ2-2; D might be TRBD1 (5 bases). Trimming shortened V by 3 bases and J by 4 bases, and 7 bases separated the two germline ends. Per the germline V gene, CDR1 is SGHTS and CDR2 is YDEGEE. The CDR3 consists of 13 residues. CDR3 DNA: TGTGCCAGCAGCTGGGGCGCCACCGGGGAGCTGTTTTTT. Translated, it gives CASSWGATGELFF.

There are a few counts of this clone. V gene TRBV6-5 combines with J gene TRBJ1-1; D ambiguous. There are 11 residues in the CDR3. Germline-derived CDR1 and CDR2 are MNHEY and SVGAGI. Deletions cut 7 bases from V and 6 bases from J, with 9 bases between. The CDR3 spells CASKKLAEAFF. In nucleotides, the CDR3 is TGTGCCAGCAAGAAGCTGGCTGAAGCTTTCTTT.

The chain joins TRBV25-1 to TRBJ2-2, with D unclear. V lost 8 bases and J 0 bases, leaving 16 bases between the germline ends. This CDR3 region has 16 residues. Germline-derived CDR1 and CDR2 are MGHDK and SYGVNS. CDR3 coding DNA: TGTGCCAGCGCCCCTCCGCGGTTCGCGAACACCGGGGAGCTGTTTTTT. As protein: CASAPPRFANTGELFF.

This clone was counted once. The J gene is TRBJ2-3, the V gene TRBV4-1, with 9 bases that match TRBD1. From germline, CDR1 is MGHRA and CDR2 YSYEKL. Trimming took 3 bases from V and 6 from J; bases not matched to a gene: 10. The CDR3 loop spans 16 amino acids. The CDR3 here is CASSQGQGRYADTQYF. CDR3 DNA sequence: TGCGCCAGCAGCCAGGGACAGGGCCGATATGCGGATACGCAGTATTTT.

The V gene is TRBV6-5, the J gene TRBJ2-7; 7 bases line up with TRBD1. Germline values: CDR1 MNHEY, CDR2 SVGAGI. The CDR3 spans 15 residues. Trimming took 5 bases from V and 2 from J; bases not matched to a gene: 9. CDR3 protein: CASSPGQAYPYEQYF. CDR3 nucleotide sequence: TGTGCCAGCAGTCCCGGACAGGCCTACCCCTACGAGCAGTACTTC.

This rearrangement joins TRBV5-1 to TRBJ2-5; 9 positions agree with TRBD1. Germline-derived CDR1 and CDR2 are SGHRS and YFSETQ. V dropped 4 bases and J dropped 5; count of bases not matched to a gene: 6. CDR3 length: 14 residues. CDR3 DNA: TGCGCCAGCAGCGCCGGGACAGGGCGTGAGACCCAGTACTTC. As protein: CASSAGTGRETQYF.

V is TRBV28 and J is TRBJ2-4; TRBD1 agrees at 11 bases. V trimming: 6 bases; J trimming: 6 bases; junction bases outside the gene matches: 4. From germline, CDR1 is MDHEN and CDR2 SYDVKM. This CDR3 is 14 amino acids long. The CDR3 loop reads CASRRGTGGNIQYF. The CDR3 region has the DNA TGTGCCAGCAGGAGGGGGACAGGGGGAAACATTCAGTACTTC.

This clone was seen more than once but under ten times. The chain recombines TRBV11-2 with TRBJ2-1; tentatively, D is TRBD2 (7 bases). The CDR3 spans 15 residues. Trimming pared 0 bases from V and 8 bases from J, leaving 14 bases between. In germline, CDR1 is SGHAT, CDR2 FQNNGV. The chain's CDR3 is CASSLDREDSYEQFF. As DNA, the CDR3 is TGTGCCAGCAGCTTAGATCGGGAGGACAGCTATGAGCAGTTCTTC.

The chain recombines TRBV4-3 with TRBJ2-6; possible D gene TRBD2, 5 bases. Trimming pared 4 bases from V and 0 bases from J, leaving 16 bases between. In germline, CDR1 is LGHNA, CDR2 YSLEER. This CDR3 contains 18 residues. CDR3 DNA sequence: TGCGCCAGCAGCCCGAGCCGGAGGATCCGCTCTGGGGCCAACGTCCTGACTTTC. Its protein product is CASSPSRRIRSGANVLTF.